Presented here are 23 T cell receptor beta chains from one specimen sequenced in a study of shared clonotypes between healthy human individuals. TCRdb's table, derived via immunoSEQ multiplex PCR, lists solely in-frame clones and lacks some. The data contain some 550,000 clones, 95% to 98% of them singletons. The sequenced sample was naive CD4+ T cells sorted from blood. The subset here: CD45RA+ positively selected. These receptors came from a woman in her twenties or thirties in good health.

The rearrangement links TRBV11-3 to TRBJ2-1; D is possibly TRBD1 (5 bases). V was pared by 6 bases and J by 8 bases, with 11 bases between. The CDR3 spans 12 residues. CDR1 is SGHNT and CDR2 is YENEEA in the germline V gene. CDR3 amino acids: CASRGQMDEQFF. DNA for the CDR3: TGTGCCAGCAGGGGGCAGATGGATGAGCAGTTCTTC.

This chain joins TRBV21-1 and TRBJ2-7; the DNA was not used to check the table's D call, TRBD1. TRBV21-1 is a pseudogene segment. The CDR3 sequence is 12 residues long. The CDR3 DNA follows: TGTGCCAGCAGCAAAGACCAGGCGAGCAGATTATTC. Protein: CASSKDQASRLF.

In this sample, this clone turned up once. The chain couples TRBV28 to TRBJ2-7; 7 bases are a match to TRBD2. V shed 7 bases and J 1 base; nucleotides not matched to a gene: 7. The CDR3 contains 14 residues. The V gene's germline CDR1 is MDHEN and CDR2 SYDVKM. Written as DNA, the CDR3 is TGTGCCAGCACCGGGGGGTGGAGTTCCTACGAGCAGTACTTC. This gives the protein CASTGGWSSYEQYF.

CDR3 sequence: CASSQREVRTEAFF. The CDR3 DNA reads TGCGCCAGCAGCCAACGGGAGGTACGGACTGAAGCTTTCTTT. This sequence joins TRBV5-1 and TRBJ1-1, with D uncertain. V lost 4 bases and J lost 5, with 15 bases in between. The CDR3 spans 14 residues. The germline gives CDR1 SGHRS, CDR2 YFSETQ.

The V gene is TRBV7-7, the J gene TRBJ1-3; TRBD1 matches 7 bases. The V gene end was trimmed by 7 bases and the J gene end by 8 bases; junction bases not matched to a gene: 8. Germline CDR1 reads SSHAT; CDR2 reads FNYEAQ (reference sequence). The CDR3 extends over 13 amino acids. CDR3 sequence (DNA): TGTGCCAGCACTGCCAAGGGGGCTTACACCATATATTTT. The encoded protein is CASTAKGAYTIYF.

The rearrangement links TRBV7-2 to TRBJ2-1, with 13 bases aligning to TRBD2. V shed 6 bases and J 9 bases; nucleotides not matched to a gene: 8. The CDR3 spans 15 residues. Germline CDR1 reads SGHTA; CDR2 reads FQGNSA. DNA for the CDR3: TGTGCCAGCAGTCTCGGACTAGCGGGAGCTACTGAGCAGTTCTTC. Residues: CASSLGLAGATEQFF.

The chain recombines TRBV19 with TRBJ2-1, with D hard to call. CDR3 length: 16 residues. Germline V CDR1 and CDR2: LNHDA, SQIVND (reference sequence). Trimming removed 1 base at V and 6 bases at J, with 16 bases between. CDR3 protein: CASSIAHTAIGNEQFF. CDR3 coding DNA: TGTGCCAGTAGTATAGCCCACACAGCGATAGGCAATGAGCAGTTCTTC.

This clone was counted between two and nine times. The chain uses TRBV18 and TRBJ2-7, with 7 bases matching TRBD1. Looked up from germline, CDR1 is KGHSH and CDR2 is LQKENI. Losses at the gene ends were 3 bases for V and 2 bases for J; bases not matched to a gene: 19. The CDR3 length is 19 residues. CDR3 loop: CASSPRTATRQGSTYEQYF. CDR3 in DNA: TGTGCCAGCTCACCCAGAACTGCTACCAGACAGGGTTCTACCTACGAGCAGTACTTC.

V usage is TRBV28 and J usage is TRBJ1-2, with 11 bases matching TRBD1. V lost 1 base to trimming and J lost 8 bases; unmatched junction nucleotides: 6. Germline V gene sequence: CDR1 MDHEN, CDR2 SYDVKM. This CDR3 contains 15 residues. The CDR3 here is CASSLSPGQGEGYTF. CDR3 in DNA: TGTGCCAGCAGTTTATCACCGGGACAGGGGGAGGGCTACACCTTC.

The rearrangement uses TRBV5-6 and TRBJ2-3, with D tentatively TRBD1 or TRBD2 (5 bases each). The CDR3 covers 15 residues. V was cut by 0 bases and J by 6 bases, with 14 bases left in between. Germline CDR1 reads SGHDT; CDR2 reads YYEEEE. CDR3 coding DNA: TGTGCCAGCAGCTTGGGGGGACGGCTAGTGGATACGCAGTATTTT. Translation: CASSLGGRLVDTQYF.

The chain combines TRBV2 with TRBJ2-6; D may be TRBD1 (5 bases). The CDR3 has 14 residues. The germline CDR1 and CDR2 sequences are SNHLY and FYNNEI. Trimming left V 6 bases short and J 4 bases short, with 10 bases between. This chain's CDR3 is CASSVGVGANVLTF. The CDR3 DNA is TGTGCCAGCAGCGTAGGGGTAGGGGCCAACGTCCTGACTTTC. Filled out from reference TRBV2 and TRBJ2-6, the complete variable domain reads EPEVTQTPSHQVTQMGQEVILRCVPISNHLYFYWYRQILGQKVEFLVSFYNNEISEKSEIFDDQFSVERPDGSNFTLKIRSTKLEDSAMYFCASSVGVGANVLTFGAGSRLTVL.

The rearrangement joins TRBV18 to TRBJ2-5, with no clear D. The CDR3 loop spans 14 amino acids. Trimming stripped 0 bases from V and 1 base from J, with 6 bases between. Per the germline V gene, CDR1 is KGHSH and CDR2 is LQKENI. CDR3 DNA sequence: TGTGCCAGCTCACCACCAGAGCCCCAAGAGACCCAGTACTTC. Translation: CASSPPEPQETQYF. The variable domain in full, completed from reference TRBV18 and TRBJ2-5, reads NAGVMQNPRHLVRRRGQEARLRCSPMKGHSHVYWYRQLPEEGLKFMVYLQKENIIDESGMPKERFSAEFPKEGPSILRIQQVVRGDSAAYFCASSPPEPQETQYFGPGTRLLVL.

The J gene is TRBJ2-1, the V gene TRBV7-8, with 8 bases identical to TRBD2. The trim removed 3 bases at V and 0 bases at J, leaving 1 base unmatched. The CDR3 has 15 residues. The germline V gene encodes CDR1 SGHVS and CDR2 FQNEAQ. The chain's CDR3 is CASSFLAGSYNEQFF. The CDR3 DNA reads as TGTGCCAGCAGCTTCCTAGCGGGCTCCTACAATGAGCAGTTCTTC.

This clone showed up just once. V is TRBV7-9 and J is TRBJ2-1, with D perhaps matching TRBD2 (5 bases). V lost 1 base and J lost 8, with 12 bases in between. CDR3 size: 14 residues. Germline-derived CDR1 and CDR2 are SEHNR and FQNEAQ (reference sequence). The CDR3 is CASSLGQGRDEQFF. The CDR3 DNA follows: TGTGCCAGCAGCTTAGGGCAAGGGCGGGATGAGCAGTTCTTC.

V gene TRBV4-2 combines with J gene TRBJ1-4, with D perhaps TRBD1 (6 bases). V lost 2 bases and J lost 3, with 13 bases in between. The length of the CDR3 is 16 residues. CDR1 LGHNA and CDR2 YNFKEQ come from the germline V gene. CDR3 sequence: CASSQTQGTANEKLFF. The CDR3, as DNA: TGTGCCAGCAGCCAAACACAGGGTACGGCTAATGAAAAACTGTTTTTT.

V usage is TRBV19 and J usage is TRBJ1-5; D call uncertain. The length of the CDR3 is 16 residues. Trimming took off 3 bases at V and 0 bases at J, with 12 bases between the two ends. The germline V gene has CDR1 LNHDA and CDR2 SQIVND (reference sequence). The CDR3 region has the DNA TGTGCCAGTAGTATCGGCTTGGGGTCTAGCAATCAGCCCCAGCATTTT. This translates into CASSIGLGSSNQPQHF.

This rearrangement joins TRBV6-5 to TRBJ1-1, with TRBD1 as a possible D gene (5 bases). Germline-derived CDR1 and CDR2 are MNHEY and SVGAGI. This CDR3 is 14 amino acids long. The V end lost 6 bases, the J end lost 1 base, and 12 bases lay between the germline ends. This CDR3 is CASSRDGENTEAFF. The CDR3 DNA follows: TGTGCCAGCAGCCGGGACGGAGAGAACACTGAAGCTTTCTTT.

The gene calls are TRBV18 and TRBJ2-1, with 13 bases that match TRBD2. This CDR3 contains 17 residues. V was pared by 3 bases and J by 11 bases, with 13 bases of the junction left unmatched. Germline lookup yields CDR1 KGHSH and CDR2 LQKENI. CDR3 nucleotides: TGTGCCAGCTCACCGAAACTAGCGGGAGGGGGTGATCAGAAGCAGTTCTTC. Translating gives CASSPKLAGGGDQKQFF. The full variable domain, rest sourced from reference TRBV18 and TRBJ2-1, is NAGVMQNPRHLVRRRGQEARLRCSPMKGHSHVYWYRQLPEEGLKFMVYLQKENIIDESGMPKERFSAEFPKEGPSILRIQQVVRGDSAAYFCASSPKLAGGGDQKQFFGPGTRLTVL.

The sample holds a few counts of this clone. The chain links TRBV7-9 to TRBJ1-5; D remains unclear. Germline loops: CDR1 SEHNR, CDR2 FQNEAQ (reference sequence). V was trimmed by 5 bases and J by 3 bases, leaving 5 bases between them. CDR3 size: 12 residues. CDR3 DNA sequence: TGTGCCAGCAGCCTCCTCAATCAGCCCCAGCATTTT. It encodes CASSLLNQPQHF.

This chain joins TRBV25-1 and TRBJ2-1, with D perhaps TRBD1 or TRBD2 (5 bases each). V lost 6 bases and J 5 bases, leaving 17 bases between the germline ends. This CDR3 spans 15 amino acids. The germline V gene has CDR1 MGHDK and CDR2 SYGVNS. The CDR3 reads CASRSPGPGHNEQFF. The CDR3 DNA is TGTGCCAGCAGAAGTCCGGGGCCCGGGCACAATGAGCAGTTCTTC.

The chain uses TRBV28 and TRBJ2-5; 7 bases are a match to TRBD1. The germline V gene has CDR1 MDHEN and CDR2 SYDVKM. The V gene end was trimmed by 5 bases and the J gene end by 5 bases; junction bases not matched to a gene: 8. This CDR3 comprises 14 residues. The chain's CDR3 is CASSPRDSKETQYF. The CDR3 bases are TGTGCCAGCAGTCCACGGGACAGTAAGGAGACCCAGTACTTC.

This chain links TRBV5-1 with TRBJ2-5; possible D gene TRBD2, 6 bases. The CDR3 extends over 13 amino acids. V was pared by 5 bases and J by 5 bases, with 13 bases between. Germline V gives CDR1 SGHRS, CDR2 YFSETQ. CDR3 sequence reads: CASRTTSMETQYF. CDR3 nucleotide sequence: TGCGCCAGCAGGACTACTAGCATGGAGACCCAGTACTTC. The whole variable domain, filled in from reference TRBV5-1 and TRBJ2-5, reads KAGVTQTPRYLIKTRGQQVTLSCSPISGHRSVSWYQQTPGQGLQFLFEYFSETQRNKGNFPGRFSGRQFSNSRSEMNVSTLELGDSALYLCASRTTSMETQYFGPGTRLLVL.

Comments on this clone: The same CDR3 is also encoded by other DNA sequences in this sample. The chain employs TRBV28 and TRBJ1-5; D is undetermined. The CDR3 runs 12 residues. Germline CDR1 is MDHEN and CDR2 is SYDVKM. Trimming took 2 bases from V and 3 from J, leaving 2 bases between them. CDR3 in amino acids: CASSLVNQPQHF. CDR3 DNA sequence: TGTGCCAGCAGTTTAGTCAATCAGCCCCAGCATTTT.